The 29 T cell receptor beta chains given below trace back to one sample, sequenced in a study of blood T cell repertoires in COVID-19. Sequencing used immunoSEQ multiplex PCR; TCRdb keeps in-frame clones, though not all of them. There are over 150,000 clones in the sample; just under 90% occur only once, and approximately 0.88% lies in the top ten. The sample consisted of peripheral blood. The receptors were sampled from a woman aged 18-29 years who had recovered from COVID-19.

The chain is built from TRBV3-1 (or the pseudogene TRBV3-2) and TRBJ2-5, with TRBD2 matching over 16 bases. Trimming took 3 bases from V and 5 from J; bases not matched to a gene: 12. Germline V CDR1 and CDR2: LGHDT, YNNKEL (reference sequence). This CDR3 is built from 19 residues. In nucleotides, the CDR3 is TGTGCCAGCAGCCACCGTGGGACTAGCGGGGGGGCGGGGTCGGAGACCCAGTACTTC. Amino acid sequence: CASSHRGTSGGAGSETQYF.

V usage is TRBV4-3 and J usage is TRBJ2-3, with 15 bases fitting TRBD2. Germline CDR1 is LGHNA and CDR2 is YSLEER. J was trimmed by 1 base and V by 0 bases; bases with no gene match: 2. This CDR3 spans 18 amino acids. The CDR3 DNA is TGCGCCAGCAGCCAAGATAGGACTAGCGGGGGGGGCACAGATACGCAGTATTTT. This gives the protein CASSQDRTSGGGTDTQYF.

The chain couples TRBV4-3 to TRBJ1-2, with TRBD1 as a possible D gene (6 bases). There are 14 residues in the CDR3. Germline CDR1 LGHNA, CDR2 YSLEER. With 2 bases removed from V and 4 bases from J, the gap between germline ends came to 11 bases. The CDR3 loop reads CASSQIQGTYGYTF. The CDR3 nucleotides read TGCGCCAGCAGCCAAATACAGGGTACCTATGGCTACACCTTC.

The chain links TRBV4-1 to TRBJ2-7; 7 nucleotides agree with TRBD2. V shed 3 bases, J shed 5 bases, and the junction held 4 bases outside the gene matches. The germline CDR1 and CDR2 sequences are MGHRA and YSYEKL. The CDR3 is 13 amino acids. CDR3: CASSQSLAHEQYV. CDR3 sequence (DNA): TGCGCCAGCAGCCAGTCACTAGCGCACGAGCAGTACGTC.

The chain combines TRBV27 with TRBJ2-6, with 9 bases fitting TRBD1. CDR3 length: 17 amino acids. V was pared by 5 bases and J by 0 bases, with 5 bases of the junction left unmatched. CDR1 and CDR2 from the germline V gene are MNHEY and SMNVEV (reference sequence). CDR3 sequence: CASSPGQGTSGANVLTF. As DNA, the CDR3 is TGTGCCAGCAGTCCGGGACAGGGCACCTCTGGGGCCAACGTCCTGACTTTC.

The chain carries TRBV7-9 and TRBJ2-1; 9 positions match TRBD2. The CDR3 has 15 residues. The germline V gene has CDR1 SEHNR and CDR2 FQNEAQ (reference sequence). With 5 bases clipped from V and 8 bases from J, the junction kept 10 bases outside the gene matches. CDR3 residues: CASSQTSGLSDEQFF. The CDR3 DNA sequence: TGTGCCAGCAGCCAGACTAGCGGCTTGTCCGATGAGCAGTTCTTC.

This sequence joins TRBV5-1 and TRBJ1-1, with D hard to call. Looked up from germline, CDR1 is SGHRS and CDR2 is YFSETQ. V lost 4 bases and J 0 bases, leaving 10 bases between the germline ends. The CDR3 is 14 residues long. The CDR3 nucleotides read TGCGCCAGCAGCAAGTGGGCTTTGAACACTGAAGCTTTCTTT. Its protein is CASSKWALNTEAFF.

This clone was found once. The rearrangement uses TRBV25-1 and TRBJ1-1; 10 bases are a match to TRBD1. Germline V lookup: CDR1 MGHDK, CDR2 SYGVNS. This CDR3 region has 14 residues. The J segment lost 6 bases and the V segment lost 3 bases, leaving 4 bases of the junction unmatched. The CDR3 nucleotides read TGTGCCAGCAGTGATTGGGACAGGGGCGCTGAAGCTTTCTTT. This gives the protein CASSDWDRGAEAFF.

The chain recombines TRBV7-2 with TRBJ2-1; possibly TRBD2 for D (5 bases). V lost 1 base and J 9 bases, leaving 10 bases between the germline ends. Germline V gene lookup returns CDR1 SGHTA and CDR2 FQGNSA. This CDR3 has 13 residues. The CDR3 loop is CASSLGLAGEQFF. CDR3 DNA sequence: TGTGCCAGCAGCTTAGGGCTAGCCGGTGAGCAGTTCTTC.

In its sample, this clone was seen once. The rearrangement joins TRBV6-6 to TRBJ1-6; perhaps TRBD1 as D (6 bases). Trimming left V 4 bases short and J 8 bases short, with 12 bases between. Germline V CDR1 and CDR2: MNHNY, SVGAGI (reference sequence). This CDR3 spans 14 amino acids. The CDR3 region has the DNA TGTGCCAGCAGTTCCCAGGGGAAAGATTCACCCCTCCACTTT. It is translated as CASSSQGKDSPLHF.

The V and J genes are TRBV3-1 (or the pseudogene TRBV3-2) and TRBJ1-6, with 12 positions matching TRBD1. V was clipped by 1 base and J by 11 bases; unmatched bases: 6. CDR1 and CDR2 from the germline V gene are LGHDT and YNNKEL (reference sequence). CDR3 size: 16 residues. In DNA form, the CDR3 reads TGTGCCAGCAGCCAAGCTGGGACAGGGGGCATTGCACCCCTCCACTTT. It is translated as CASSQAGTGGIAPLHF.

The rearrangement links TRBV14 to TRBJ2-6; the D is unclear. CDR1 is SGHDN and CDR2 is FVKESK in the germline V gene. V was pared by 0 bases and J by 7 bases, with 13 bases between. This CDR3 region has 16 residues. CDR3 loop: CASSQDRYFSANVLTF. The CDR3 DNA is TGTGCCAGCAGCCAAGATCGGTACTTCTCAGCCAACGTCCTGACTTTC.

The chain joins TRBV7-2 to TRBJ2-5; 11 bases line up with TRBD2. The CDR3 sequence is 15 residues long. Germline V gene lookup returns CDR1 SGHTA and CDR2 FQGNSA. Trimming removed 4 bases from V and 5 bases from J; junction bases left unmatched: 6. CDR3 coding DNA: TGTGCCAGCAGCTCTAGCGGGGGGTTTGGGGAGACCCAGTACTTC. Amino acids: CASSSSGGFGETQYF.

The chain uses TRBV4-1 and TRBJ1-4, with D possibly being TRBD1 (6 bases). Between the trimmed V and J ends, which lost 8 bases and 0 bases, there was a span of 7 bases. Germline CDR1 and CDR2: MGHRA and YSYEKL. The CDR3 loop spans 13 amino acids. This CDR3 reads CASGQTTNEKLFF. The CDR3 DNA sequence: TGCGCCAGCGGACAGACAACTAATGAAAAACTGTTTTTT.

The chain couples TRBV9 to TRBJ2-5, with D possibly matching TRBD1 (5 bases). Germline values: CDR1 SGDLS, CDR2 YYNGEE. CDR3 size: 14 residues. Trimming left V 0 bases short and J 2 bases short, with 8 bases between. This chain's CDR3 is CASSVEDSQETQYF. The CDR3 nucleotides are TGTGCCAGCAGCGTAGAAGACAGTCAAGAGACCCAGTACTTC.

The gene calls are TRBV7-2 and TRBJ1-5, with D unclear. V lost 3 bases and J 6 bases, leaving 6 bases between the germline ends. CDR1 is SGHTA and CDR2 is FQGNSA in the germline V gene. This CDR3 has 12 amino acids. The CDR3 protein is CASSFWSQPQHF. For the CDR3, the DNA is TGTGCCAGCAGCTTTTGGAGTCAGCCCCAGCATTTT.

This clone was seen ten or more times. This same CDR3 is encoded by further DNA sequences in the sample. V is TRBV27 and J is TRBJ1-6; 11 positions match TRBD1. Unmatched junction bases numbered 2, after V lost 0 bases and J lost 4 bases. Per the germline V gene, CDR1 is MNHEY and CDR2 is SMNVEV (reference sequence). This CDR3 is built from 17 residues. CDR3 sequence reads: CASSLSGQGGYNSPLHF. DNA of the CDR3: TGTGCCAGCAGTTTATCGGGACAGGGGGGGTATAATTCACCCCTCCACTTT.

The V gene is TRBV5-1, the J gene TRBJ1-2, with D perhaps TRBD1 (6 bases). Germline-derived CDR1 and CDR2 are SGHRS and YFSETQ. Trimming cost V 5 bases and J 3 bases, with 11 bases left between them. The CDR3 runs 13 residues. This chain's CDR3 is CASSQDSHYGYTF. The DNA for the CDR3 is TGCGCCAGCAGTCAGGACAGTCACTATGGCTACACCTTC. The variable domain in full, completed from reference TRBV5-1 and TRBJ1-2, reads KAGVTQTPRYLIKTRGQQVTLSCSPISGHRSVSWYQQTPGQGLQFLFEYFSETQRNKGNFPGRFSGRQFSNSRSEMNVSTLELGDSALYLCASSQDSHYGYTFGSGTRLTVV.

The chain couples TRBV4-3 to TRBJ2-2, with D possibly being TRBD2 (7 bases). From germline, CDR1 is LGHNA and CDR2 YSLEER. The CDR3 consists of 17 residues. V was shortened by 4 bases and J by 3 bases, with 18 bases between the two germline ends. CDR3 region: CASSPQPRGGDTGELFF. The CDR3 DNA is TGCGCCAGCAGCCCCCAGCCGAGGGGGGGGGACACCGGGGAGCTGTTTTTT.

The chain links TRBV5-4 to TRBJ2-1; 10 bases line up with TRBD2. The CDR3 runs to 15 residues. Germline lookup yields CDR1 SGHNT and CDR2 YYREEE (reference sequence). Unmatched junction bases numbered 4, after V lost 3 bases and J lost 4 bases. The CDR3 spells CASSWQRGGYNEQFF. CDR3 DNA sequence: TGTGCCAGCAGCTGGCAGCGGGGGGGTTACAATGAGCAGTTCTTC.

The chain joins TRBV12-5 to TRBJ2-1; 7 positions agree with TRBD2. The V and J ends lost 3 bases and 5 bases, in that order; junction bases with no gene match: 10. The V gene's germline CDR1 is LGHNT and CDR2 FRNRAP. The CDR3 runs 16 residues. The CDR3 sequence: CASGFTLSGENNEQFF. CDR3 bases: TGTGCTAGTGGTTTTACGCTCAGCGGGGAAAACAATGAGCAGTTCTTC. The full variable domain, its missing parts supplied by reference TRBV12-5 and TRBJ2-1, is DARVTQTPRHKVTEMGQEVTMRCQPILGHNTVFWYRQTMMQGLELLAYFRNRAPLDDSGMPKDRFSAEMPDATLATLKIQPSEPRDSAVYFCASGFTLSGENNEQFFGPGTRLTVL.

The rearrangement uses TRBV19 and TRBJ2-5; TRBD2 matches 15 bases. CDR3 size: 15 residues. Germline V gene data show CDR1 as LNHDA and CDR2 as SQIVND (reference sequence). The ends lost 8 bases at V and 4 bases at J; junction bases unmatched: 5. The CDR3 region has the DNA TGTGCCAGTTCCGGACTAGCGGGGGGGCCAGAGACCCAGTACTTC. This gives the protein CASSGLAGGPETQYF.

The rearrangement joins TRBV19 to TRBJ2-1, with D hard to call. CDR1 and CDR2 (germline): LNHDA, SQIVND (reference sequence). The CDR3 loop spans 13 amino acids. Trimming took 5 bases from V and 7 from J, leaving 12 bases between them. The CDR3 sequence is CASSRPVVNEQFF. The CDR3 bases are TGTGCCAGTAGTCGTCCGGTTGTGAATGAGCAGTTCTTC.

This chain connects TRBV5-1 to TRBJ2-2; a possible D gene is TRBD2 (5 bases). The V end was cut by 5 bases, the J end by 3 bases, with 5 bases between. The germline gives CDR1 SGHRS, CDR2 YFSETQ. This CDR3 spans 12 amino acids. CDR3 residues: CASRRDTGELFF. The CDR3 nucleotides are TGCGCCAGCAGGAGGGACACCGGGGAGCTGTTTTTT.

This rearrangement joins TRBV5-1 to TRBJ2-1, with D possibly TRBD2 on 6 matching bases. Germline V CDR1 and CDR2: SGHRS, YFSETQ. Trimming pared 0 bases from V and 5 bases from J, leaving 15 bases between. The CDR3 has 16 residues. CDR3 in DNA: TGCGCCAGCAGCTTGGAGTTACGGGGGAAGGACAATGAGCAGTTCTTC. Translating gives CASSLELRGKDNEQFF.

The genes are TRBV10-1 and TRBJ2-1; perhaps TRBD2 as D (6 bases). Germline CDR1 is WNHNN and CDR2 is SYGVQD (reference sequence). The V end was cut by 8 bases, the J end by 6 bases, with 14 bases between. The CDR3 loop spans 13 amino acids. The CDR3 nucleotides read TGCGCCAGCTACGCCCGGAGGGGCAATGAGCAGTTCTTC. Protein sequence: CASYARRGNEQFF.

This clone has just a few counts. V usage is TRBV3-1 (or the pseudogene TRBV3-2) and J usage is TRBJ1-4; 7 bases fit TRBD1. The V gene's germline CDR1 is LGHDT and CDR2 YNNKEL (reference sequence). CDR3 size: 15 residues. The J segment lost 8 bases and the V segment lost 4 bases, leaving 10 bases of the junction unmatched. CDR3 nucleotide sequence: TGTGCCAGCAGCCTCGGGGGCAGGGGGAGAGAAAAACTGTTTTTT. It translates to CASSLGGRGREKLFF.

The chain uses TRBV18 and TRBJ1-2; TRBD1 might be the D (5 bases). From germline, CDR1 is KGHSH and CDR2 LQKENI. Trimming stripped 2 bases from V and 5 bases from J, with 12 bases between. The CDR3 is 14 amino acids. Here the CDR3 reads CASSPSAQGYGYTF. CDR3 in DNA: TGTGCCAGCTCACCATCCGCGCAGGGTTATGGCTACACCTTC.

V usage is TRBV7-9 and J usage is TRBJ1-2, with 12 bases aligning to TRBD1. CDR1 and CDR2 (germline): SEHNR, FQNEAQ (reference sequence). The CDR3 runs 17 residues. V dropped 8 bases and J dropped 4; count of bases not matched to a gene: 14. In nucleotides, the CDR3 is TGTGCCAGCGACCCCCCAATAGTGGGACAGGGGGCCTATGGCTACACCTTC. As protein: CASDPPIVGQGAYGYTF.